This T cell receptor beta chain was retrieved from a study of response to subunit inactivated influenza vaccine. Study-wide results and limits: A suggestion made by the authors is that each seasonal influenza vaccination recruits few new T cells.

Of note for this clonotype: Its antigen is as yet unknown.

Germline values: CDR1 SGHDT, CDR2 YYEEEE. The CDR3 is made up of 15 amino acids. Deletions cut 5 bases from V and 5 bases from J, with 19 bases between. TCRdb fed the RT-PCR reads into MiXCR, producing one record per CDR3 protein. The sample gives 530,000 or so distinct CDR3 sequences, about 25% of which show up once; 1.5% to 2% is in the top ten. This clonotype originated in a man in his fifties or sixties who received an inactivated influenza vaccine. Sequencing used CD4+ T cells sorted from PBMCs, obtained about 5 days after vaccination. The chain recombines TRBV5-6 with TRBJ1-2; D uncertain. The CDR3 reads CASSLLGDQNYGYTF. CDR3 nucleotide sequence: TGTGCCAGCAGTCTTCTTGGCGACCAAAATTATGGCTACACCTTC.